This T cell receptor beta chain was sequenced for a study of shared clonotypes between healthy human individuals. As defined, naive CD8 cells were CD45RO-negative and positively selected for CCR7, with terminally differentiated effector memory CD45RA+ cells excluded. Study-level findings and limits: Donors were few, which limited the genetic and exposure-history diversity represented.

CDR1 LNHDA and CDR2 SQIVND come from the germline V gene (reference sequence). The J segment lost 8 bases and the V segment lost 5 bases, leaving 7 bases of the junction unmatched. The CDR3 is made up of 16 amino acids. This clone was detected only once. The target antigen is unknown. Assay: immunoSEQ multiplex PCR; the TCRdb copy retains only in-frame clones and omits some. In the table there are about 2.1 million clones, roughly 91% of which are singletons. This receptor was obtained from a man younger than 35 in good health. Some clones in this sample may be carry-over from other donors' samples. Sequenced sample: naive CD8+ T cells from PBMCs. V and J are TRBV19 and TRBJ2-1, with TRBD2 matching over 15 bases. CDR3 amino acids: CASSFGLAGGRDEQFF. CDR3 DNA sequence: TGTGCCAGTAGTTTCGGACTAGCGGGAGGGAGGGATGAGCAGTTCTTC. Based on the CDR3 plus reference TRBV19 and TRBJ2-1, the full variable domain is DGGITQSPKYLFRKEGQNVTLSCEQNLNHDAMYWYRQDPGQGLRLIYYSQIVNDFQKGDIAEGYSVSREKKESFPLTVTSAQKNPTAFYLCASSFGLAGGRDEQFFGPGTRLTVL.